A selection of T cell receptor beta chains follows, all from one sample in a study of early T cells in non-severe SARS-CoV-2 infection. TCRdb passed the 5' RACE reads through MiXCR, listing each CDR3 protein once. The sample lists 37,000 or so distinct CDR3 sequences, 5.8% seen once, with around a quarter in the top ten. Sequencing input: whole blood. These receptors were collected from an adult who was a healthcare worker with PCR-confirmed SARS-CoV-2 infection or an uninfected control (not recorded which). Both conserved end residues are part of each CDR3. A D gene is named only where the DNA matches it firmly. Some rows mark clone size as missing; the rest say once, few, many or name a class of expanded clone.

length,size,V,J,D,CDR3,DNA
12,many,TRBV20-1,TRBJ2-2,TRBD2,CSAGRGDGELFF,TGCAGTGCGGGGAGGGGAGACGGGGAGCTGTTTTTT
16,many,TRBV7-2,TRBJ1-6,TRBD1,CASSRNRGGSNSPLHF,TGTGCCAGCAGCCGTAACAGGGGAGGGTCAAATTCACCCCTCCACTTT
14,-,TRBV7-9,TRBJ2-7,TRBD1,CASSSPQGAEEQYF,TGTGCCAGCAGCTCCCCCCAGGGGGCCGAGGAGCAGTACTTC
16,many,TRBV12-3/TRBV12-4,TRBJ2-3,-,CASSPHWRGGYDTQYF,TGTGCCAGCAGTCCCCACTGGCGGGGAGGATATGATACGCAGTATTTT
18,many,TRBV18,TRBJ2-6,TRBD1,CASSPPGQGGSGANVLTF,TGTGCCAGCTCACCACCCGGACAGGGGGGCTCTGGGGCCAACGTCCTGACTTTC
15,many,TRBV7-6,TRBJ2-1,-,CASSIHLSSYNEQFF,TGTGCCAGCAGCATCCACCTGAGCTCCTACAATGAGCAGTTCTTC
14,many,TRBV20-1,TRBJ2-1,-,CSASRLASYNEQFF,TGCAGTGCTAGTCGGCTAGCGTCGTACAATGAGCAGTTCTTC
15,many,TRBV2,TRBJ2-2,-,CASSPGTTNTGELFF,TGTGCCAGTTCCCCGGGGACAACAAACACCGGGGAGCTGTTTTTT
16,-,TRBV3-2,TRBJ2-7,-,CASSQGKGVASYEQYF,TGTGCCAGCAGCCAAGGGAAGGGGGTCGCCTCCTACGAGCAGTACTTC
16,many,TRBV12-3/TRBV12-4,TRBJ2-7,TRBD2,CASSPGGAGASYEQYF,TGTGCCAGCAGCCCCGGGGGAGCGGGGGCTTCCTACGAGCAGTACTTC
17,many,TRBV6-5,TRBJ2-3,TRBD2,CASSYSGTSGSSDTQYF,TGTGCCAGCAGTTACTCTGGGACTAGCGGGAGCTCAGATACGCAGTATTTT
16,few,TRBV7-9,TRBJ1-2,-,CASSLGGSGGHYGYTF,TGTGCCAGCAGCTTAGGTGGCTCGGGGGGTCACTATGGCTACACCTTC
13,few,TRBV30,TRBJ1-1,-,CAWTWSGGTEAFF,TGTGCCTGGACCTGGAGTGGAGGCACTGAAGCTTTCTTT
15,-,TRBV12-3/TRBV12-4,TRBJ1-5,-,CASSLYGDRNQPQHF,TGTGCCAGCAGCCTTTACGGGGACCGCAATCAGCCCCAGCATTTT
16,-,TRBV7-9,TRBJ2-2,TRBD1,CASSSPGQGLLLGLFF,TGTGCCAGCAGCTCCCCGGGACAGGGCCTCCTCCTAGGGCTGTTTTTT
12,many,TRBV20-1,TRBJ1-1,TRBD1,CSARQGFTEAFF,TGCAGTGCAAGACAGGGGTTCACTGAAGCTTTCTTT
15,many,TRBV18,TRBJ2-3,-,CASSPQTGGRDTQYF,TGTGCCAGCTCACCACAGACGGGGGGCCGGGATACGCAGTATTTT
15,many,TRBV6-2/TRBV6-3,TRBJ1-1,-,CASSYSKGGGTEAFF,TGTGCCAGCAGTTACTCGAAGGGGGGAGGCACTGAAGCTTTCTTT
18,many,TRBV4-3,TRBJ2-1,TRBD2,CASSQSHSGGSSYNEQFF,TGCGCCAGCAGCCAATCCCATAGCGGGGGGTCGTCCTACAATGAGCAGTTCTTC
14,many,TRBV6-1,TRBJ2-7,-,CASAERDISYEQYF,TGTGCCAGCGCGGAGCGGGACATCTCCTACGAGCAGTACTTC
14,many,TRBV6-2/TRBV6-3,TRBJ2-7,-,CASSYGGSLNEQYF,TGTGCCAGCAGTTACGGTGGGAGTCTCAACGAGCAGTACTTC
16,-,TRBV20-1,TRBJ2-7,TRBD2,CSATLPGLAPNYEQYF,TGCAGTGCTACGCTACCGGGACTAGCCCCTAACTACGAGCAGTACTTC
15,many,TRBV7-9,TRBJ2-2,TRBD1,CASSLDRTGTGELFF,TGTGCCAGCAGCCTAGATCGGACAGGGACCGGGGAGCTGTTTTTT
17,many,TRBV12-3/TRBV12-4,TRBJ2-1,TRBD2,CASSPLTSGSSYNEQFF,TGTGCCAGCAGCCCCCTGACTAGCGGGAGCTCCTACAATGAGCAGTTCTTC
11,many,TRBV7-9,TRBJ2-5,-,CASSFRESQYF,TGTGCCAGCAGCTTCCGGGAATCCCAGTACTTC
16,many,TRBV6-6,TRBJ2-1,-,CASSKTRTTPPDEQFF,TGTGCCAGCAGTAAAACACGGACTACCCCGCCAGATGAGCAGTTCTTC
12,many,TRBV29-1,TRBJ2-7,-,CSASAGTYEQYF,TGCAGCGCAAGCGCCGGGACCTACGAGCAGTACTTC
14,many,TRBV20-1,TRBJ2-7,TRBD2,CSVFIAGGTYEQYF,TGCAGCGTATTTATAGCGGGGGGTACCTACGAGCAGTACTTC
17,-,TRBV4-3,TRBJ1-4,-,CASSYSPRGATNEKLFF,TGCGCCAGCAGCTACTCCCCCCGGGGGGCAACTAATGAAAAACTGTTTTTT
15,few,TRBV6-2/TRBV6-3,TRBJ2-2,TRBD1,CASRGQGEGTGELFF,TGTGCCAGCAGGGGACAGGGCGAGGGCACCGGGGAGCTGTTTTTT
14,-,TRBV7-2,TRBJ1-1,-,CASSLAGHGTEAFF,TGTGCCAGCAGCTTAGCAGGGCATGGCACTGAAGCTTTCTTT
14,many,TRBV29-1,TRBJ1-5,TRBD1,CSVQTGGNGQPQHF,TGCAGCGTGCAAACAGGGGGTAACGGTCAGCCCCAGCATTTT
11,many,TRBV7-9,TRBJ1-5,-,CATGGAQPQHF,TGTGCCACGGGAGGGGCGCAGCCCCAGCATTTT
15,medium-sized,TRBV9,TRBJ2-1,-,CASSSQGNVHNEQFF,TGTGCCAGCAGCTCTCAGGGGAATGTCCACAATGAGCAGTTCTTC
15,many,TRBV20-1,TRBJ1-5,-,CSARAAGAFNQPQHF,TGCAGTGCTAGAGCTGCAGGGGCGTTTAATCAGCCCCAGCATTTT
13,-,TRBV11-3,TRBJ2-3,TRBD2,CASQTSGTDTQYF,TGTGCCAGCCAGACTAGCGGCACAGATACGCAGTATTTT
15,many,TRBV6-5,TRBJ2-7,-,CASSKTGSDNGEQYF,TGTGCCAGCAGTAAGACCGGGAGCGACAATGGGGAGCAGTACTTC
15,many,TRBV7-2,TRBJ1-5,-,CASSLVRGGHQPQHF,TGTGCCAGCAGCTTAGTCAGGGGAGGTCATCAGCCCCAGCATTTT
15,many,TRBV7-3,TRBJ2-1,-,CASSLGPPRYNEQFF,TGTGCCAGCAGCTTAGGTCCCCCCCGGTACAATGAGCAGTTCTTC
15,many,TRBV11-2,TRBJ2-3,TRBD1,CASSQRTGRTDTQYF,TGTGCCAGCAGCCAGAGGACAGGGAGGACAGATACGCAGTATTTT
16,many,TRBV6-5,TRBJ2-1,TRBD2,CASSFSLAGAYNEQFF,TGTGCCAGCAGTTTCTCCCTAGCGGGGGCCTACAATGAGCAGTTCTTC
11,-,TRBV28,TRBJ2-7,-,CASSHGLEQYF,TGTGCCAGCAGTCACGGACTAGAGCAGTACTTC
15,-,TRBV28,TRBJ2-7,TRBD2,CASRPEGTSSDEQYF,TGTGCCAGCAGGCCGGAGGGGACTAGTAGTGACGAGCAGTACTTC
16,many,TRBV24-1,TRBJ2-5,-,CATSDSSDAGGETQYF,TGTGCCACCAGTGATTCCAGCGATGCGGGCGGTGAGACCCAGTACTTC
13,few,TRBV12-3/TRBV12-4,TRBJ1-2,-,CASSLGQANGYTF,TGTGCCAGCAGTTTGGGGCAGGCTAATGGCTACACCTTC
17,many,TRBV7-3,TRBJ2-1,TRBD2,CASSLTGTSGGAYEQFF,TGTGCCAGCAGCTTAACGGGGACTAGCGGGGGGGCCTATGAGCAGTTCTTC
12,few,TRBV20-1,TRBJ2-1,-,CSANRQWNEQFF,TGCAGTGCGAACCGACAGTGGAATGAGCAGTTCTTC
15,-,TRBV7-2,TRBJ2-5,TRBD1,CASSKGQAAQETQYF,TGTGCCAGCAGCAAAGGACAGGCCGCTCAAGAGACCCAGTACTTC
19,medium-sized,TRBV4-3,TRBJ2-6,-,CASSPQEGPGLTGANVLTF,TGCGCCAGCAGCCCGCAAGAAGGACCGGGTCTCACTGGGGCCAACGTCCTGACTTTC
15,-,TRBV7-6,TRBJ2-2,-,CASIPGGEVPGELFF,TGTGCCAGCATTCCCGGTGGGGAGGTGCCCGGGGAGCTGTTTTTT
15,many,TRBV28,TRBJ2-3,TRBD2,CASPPGLAGADTQYF,TGTGCCAGCCCACCGGGACTAGCGGGAGCAGATACGCAGTATTTT